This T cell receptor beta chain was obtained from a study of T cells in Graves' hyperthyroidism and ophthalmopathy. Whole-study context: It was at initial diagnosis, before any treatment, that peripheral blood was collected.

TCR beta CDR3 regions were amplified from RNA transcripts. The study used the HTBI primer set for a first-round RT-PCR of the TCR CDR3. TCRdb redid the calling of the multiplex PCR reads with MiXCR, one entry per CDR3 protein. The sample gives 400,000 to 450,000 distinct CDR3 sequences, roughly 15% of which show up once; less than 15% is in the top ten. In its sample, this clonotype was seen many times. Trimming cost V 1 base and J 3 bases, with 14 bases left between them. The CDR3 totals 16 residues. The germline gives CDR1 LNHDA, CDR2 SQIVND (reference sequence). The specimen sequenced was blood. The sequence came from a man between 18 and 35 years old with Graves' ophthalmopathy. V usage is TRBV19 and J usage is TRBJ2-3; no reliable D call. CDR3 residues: CASSIAARRSTDTQYF. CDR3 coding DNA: TGTGCCAGTAGTATAGCCGCCCGTCGCTCGACAGATACGCAGTATTTT.